This TCR beta chain was profiled in a study of blood T cells in healthy people across ages. Concerning this clonotype itself: Its specificity is unknown.

The CDR3 is 13 residues long. Germline V lookup: CDR1 SGHRS, CDR2 YFSETQ. V was cut by 3 bases and J by 4 bases, with 11 bases left in between. With a J-beta primer mix and a sample-barcoded 5' primer, a second PCR ran 7 to 11 cycles. Using its own MiXCR run on the 5' RACE reads, TCRdb lists one record per CDR3 protein. The sample shows approximately 680,000 distinct CDR3 sequences, roughly 32% of them seen only once. In terms of origin and age, donors were healthy Caucasian individuals from Russia aged 6 to 90. Each sample provided at least 5.5 micrograms of extracted total RNA. Whole-study findings and limits: Aged donors had fewer naive CD4+ cells and lower diversity than long-lived donors.

The TCR originated in an elderly woman in good health. The chain carries TRBV5-1 and TRBJ2-7; the D is unclear. The sequencing sample was made of blood. CDR3 sequence reads: CASSSHIDYEQYF. The CDR3 nucleotides read TGCGCCAGCAGCTCTCATATAGATTACGAGCAGTACTTC.